This T cell receptor beta chain was recorded in a study of human T cells and chemical hapten exposure. Study outcomes and limitations: The study found that DPC sensitization did not change TCRs above 1 in 1000 frequency.

Individual cDNA molecules each carried unique molecular identifiers attached by the library. In the original workflow: Individual samples carried between 23,224 and 690,600 TCRs, with some 100,000 as the median. Via MiXCR, TCRdb re-called the reads, giving one row per CDR3 protein. For this entry, the V and J calls and clone size follow TCRdb and not the study's own pipeline. The profile shows 95,000 to 150,000 distinct CDR3 sequences, approximately 9% of them singletons. Unfractionated whole blood was the source of the extracted total RNA. As for this clonotype: Its target is unknown.

The ends were cut back, 6 bases at V and 1 base at J, with 21 bases in the middle. The CDR3 has 17 residues. The germline CDR1 and CDR2 sequences are SEHNR and FQNEAQ (reference sequence). What was sequenced was whole blood. The chain links TRBV7-9 to TRBJ2-5, with D uncertain. This clonotype was sampled from a human donor in good health. Some clones in this sample may be carry-over from other donors' samples. The CDR3 DNA sequence: TGTGCCAGCAGTCGAGTCCTTAACCGAAACCTCCAAGAGACCCAGTACTTC. It is translated as CASSRVLNRNLQETQYF. Looking up the rest from reference TRBV7-9 and TRBJ2-5 gives the full variable domain: DTGVSQNPRHKITKRGQNVTFRCDPISEHNRLYWYRQTLGQGPEFLTYFQNEAQLEKSRLLSDRFSAERPKGSFSTLEIQRTEQGDSAMYLCASSRVLNRNLQETQYFGPGTRLLVL.